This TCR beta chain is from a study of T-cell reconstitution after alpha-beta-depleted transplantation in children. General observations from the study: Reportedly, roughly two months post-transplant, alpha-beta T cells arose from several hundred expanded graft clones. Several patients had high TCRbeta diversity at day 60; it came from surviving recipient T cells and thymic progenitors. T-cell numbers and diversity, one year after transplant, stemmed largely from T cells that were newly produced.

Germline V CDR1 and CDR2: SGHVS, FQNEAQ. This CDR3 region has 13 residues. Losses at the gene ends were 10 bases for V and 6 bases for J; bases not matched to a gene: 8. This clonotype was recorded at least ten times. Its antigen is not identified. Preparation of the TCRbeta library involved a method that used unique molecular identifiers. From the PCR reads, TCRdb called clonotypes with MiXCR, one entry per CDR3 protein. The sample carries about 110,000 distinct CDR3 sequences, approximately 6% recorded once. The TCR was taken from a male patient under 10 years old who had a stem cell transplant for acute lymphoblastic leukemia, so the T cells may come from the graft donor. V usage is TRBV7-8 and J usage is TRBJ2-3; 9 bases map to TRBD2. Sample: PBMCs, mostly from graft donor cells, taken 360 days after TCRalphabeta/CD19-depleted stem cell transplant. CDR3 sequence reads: CATGRSGRDTQYF. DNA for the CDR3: TGTGCCACCGGGAGAAGCGGGAGGGATACGCAGTATTTT.